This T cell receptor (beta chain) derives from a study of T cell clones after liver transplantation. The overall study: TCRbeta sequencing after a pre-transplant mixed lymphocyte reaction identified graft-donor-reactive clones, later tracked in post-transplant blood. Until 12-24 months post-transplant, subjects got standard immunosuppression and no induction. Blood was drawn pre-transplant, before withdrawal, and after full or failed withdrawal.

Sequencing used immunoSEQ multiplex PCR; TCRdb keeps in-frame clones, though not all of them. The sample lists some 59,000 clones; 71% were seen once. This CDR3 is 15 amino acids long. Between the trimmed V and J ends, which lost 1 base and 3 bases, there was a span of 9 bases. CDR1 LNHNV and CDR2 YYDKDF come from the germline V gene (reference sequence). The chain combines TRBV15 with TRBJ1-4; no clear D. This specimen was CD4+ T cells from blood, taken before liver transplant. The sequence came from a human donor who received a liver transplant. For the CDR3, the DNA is TGTGCCACCAGCAGAGTCAGGTCCGCTAATGAAAAACTGTTTTTT. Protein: CATSRVRSANEKLFF.